One and the same sample provided the 11 T cell receptor beta chains below, sequenced in a study of T-cell reconstitution after alpha-beta-depleted transplantation in children. TCRbeta library preparation incorporated unique molecular identifiers. A single record per CDR3 protein comes from TCRdb applying MiXCR to the PCR reads. The table has about 120,000 distinct CDR3 sequences, more than 20% seen once. The material sequenced was PBMCs, mostly from graft donor cells, taken 180 days after TCRalphabeta/CD19-depleted stem cell transplant. These TCRs come from a male patient aged 2 to 9 who had a stem cell transplant for chronic granulomatous disease, so the T cells may come from the graft donor.

This sequence joins TRBV12-3 or TRBV12-4 and TRBJ2-4, with no clear D. Trimming shortened V by 5 bases and J by 0 bases, and 11 bases separated the two germline ends. The CDR3 extends over 15 amino acids. Written as DNA, the CDR3 is TGTGCCAGCAGTCCATCAGATTTAGCCAAAAACATTCAGTACTTC. Translated, it gives CASSPSDLAKNIQYF.

On this clonotype: An end of the junction differs from the germline gene, which may be a read error. The chain has TRBV12-3 or TRBV12-4 and TRBJ2-1; 9 bases align to TRBD2. This CDR3 is 14 amino acids long. In nucleotides, the CDR3 is TGTGCCAGCACCTATAGCGGGGGCCTCAATGAGCATTTCTTC. It encodes CASTYSGGLNEHFF.

This clonotype was observed at least ten times. V gene TRBV20-1 combines with J gene TRBJ2-1; the match to TRBD2 covers 9 bases. Germline trimming cut 3 bases from V and 5 bases from J; bases unmatched to any gene: 8. Germline lookup yields CDR1 DFQATT and CDR2 SNEGSKA (reference sequence). CDR3 length: 15 residues. CDR3 sequence (DNA): TGCAGTGCTAGTCGGGGCGGGGGGGCCGACAATGAGCAGTTCTTC. This encodes CSASRGGGADNEQFF.

This clonotype was observed a handful of times. This rearrangement joins TRBV30 to TRBJ2-6, with D perhaps given as TRBD1 or TRBD2 (5 bases each). The germline V gene has CDR1 GTSNPN and CDR2 SVGIG (reference sequence). Trimming cost V 5 bases and J 0 bases, with 14 bases left between them. This CDR3 is built from 16 residues. The CDR3 is CAWQPGPISGANVLTF. The CDR3 nucleotides are TGTGCCTGGCAACCGGGACCGATCTCTGGGGCCAACGTCCTGACTTTC.

In its sample, this clonotype was seen a few times. This sequence joins TRBV4-3 and TRBJ1-3; no firm D call. The germline gives CDR1 LGHNA, CDR2 YSLEER. The CDR3 has 14 amino acids. V was clipped by 1 base and J by 1 base, with 5 bases between them. Here the CDR3 reads CASSQAFSGNTIYF. The DNA of the CDR3 is TGCGCCAGCAGCCAAGCCTTTTCTGGAAACACCATATATTTT.

This clonotype was recorded many times. The J gene is TRBJ2-7, the V gene TRBV5-6; 9 nucleotides agree with TRBD2. Germline V gene lookup returns CDR1 SGHDT and CDR2 YYEEEE. V lost 4 bases and J lost 3; bases outside the gene matches: 14. The CDR3 consists of 17 residues. CDR3 bases: TGTGCCAGCAGCCGAAGGGCGAAGACTAGCGGTCTCTACGAGCAGTACTTC. Translated: CASSRRAKTSGLYEQYF.

Many counts were recorded for this clonotype. This sequence joins TRBV28 and TRBJ1-2; TRBD1 matches 9 bases. Germline lookup yields CDR1 MDHEN and CDR2 SYDVKM. The CDR3 spans 15 residues. With 6 bases clipped from V and 1 base from J, the junction kept 6 bases outside the gene matches. CDR3 DNA sequence: TGTGCCAGCAGATACAGGGGGCATAGTAACTATGGCTACACCTTC. Encoded protein: CASRYRGHSNYGYTF.

This clonotype was recorded a few times. The V gene is TRBV5-4, the J gene TRBJ2-7; a weak D match, TRBD2 (5 bases). Germline V gives CDR1 SGHNT, CDR2 YYREEE (reference sequence). V lost 2 bases and J lost 5, with 14 bases in between. This CDR3 contains 14 residues. The chain's CDR3 is CASSFMGDSHEQYF. CDR3 nucleotides: TGTGCCAGCAGCTTTATGGGAGATTCCCACGAGCAGTACTTC.

The gene calls are TRBV7-2 and TRBJ2-3; D ambiguous. Trimming pared 5 bases from V and 9 bases from J, leaving 9 bases between. The germline V gene encodes CDR1 SGHTA and CDR2 FQGNSA. This CDR3 is built from 11 residues. CDR3 protein: CASSALDTQYF. Written as DNA, the CDR3 is TGTGCCAGCAGCGCCCTGGACACGCAGTATTTT.

This clonotype was observed many times. The V gene is TRBV12-3 or TRBV12-4, the J gene TRBJ2-5; D uncertain. The CDR3 is made up of 12 amino acids. V shed 3 bases and J shed 5 bases, with 7 bases lying between them. CDR3 bases: TGTGCCAGCAGTTTCGAGGTTGAGACCCAGTACTTC. It encodes CASSFEVETQYF.

The V call is TRBV28, the J call TRBJ2-3; D not resolved. Germline lookup yields CDR1 MDHEN and CDR2 SYDVKM. CDR3 size: 15 residues. V dropped 6 bases and J dropped 0 bases, with 13 bases sitting between them. CDR3 sequence (DNA): TGTGCCAGCAGCCCCCGGACCTTCAGCACAGATACGCAGTATTTT. Its translation is CASSPRTFSTDTQYF.